The rows below give T cell receptor beta chains drawn from one sample of a study of cytomegalovirus exposure and HLA in healthy donors. Clones were read by immunoSEQ multiplex PCR, and TCRdb kept only the in-frame ones, dropping some. The table shows approximately 220,000 clones, with more than 65% occurring only once. Sequenced: PBMCs. The receptors were gathered from a young man in good health and CMV-seronegative. The CDR3 runs from the conserved cysteine through the conserved F or W. The D gene is left open where the match is weak. Clone size is given for some rows only: seen once, a few or many times, or a class if the clone is expanded.

D gene	J gene	V gene	clone size	CDR3 protein	CDR3 DNA
.	TRBJ2-5	TRBV5-1	.	CASSLDAPIKTQYF	TGCGCCAGCAGCTTGGATGCTCCTATTAAGACCCAGTACTTC
TRBD2	TRBJ2-1	TRBV19	.	CASSPSRGRASNEQFF	TGTGCCAGTAGTCCTTCCCGCGGGAGGGCCTCCAATGAGCAGTTCTTC
TRBD1	TRBJ1-4	TRBV30	.	CAWSTGQAREKLFF	TGTGCCTGGAGTACCGGACAGGCTAGGGAAAAACTGTTTTTT
.	TRBJ2-5	TRBV29-1	once	CSVDQGETQYF	TGCAGCGTTGACCAGGGAGAGACCCAGTACTTC
.	TRBJ2-7	TRBV28	.	CASSFFQGRKVNEQYF	TGTGCCAGCAGTTTTTTTCAGGGCCGGAAGGTCAACGAGCAGTACTTC
.	TRBJ1-2	TRBV6-1	.	CASSETFGGKNGYTF	TGTGCCAGCAGTGAAACGTTCGGGGGGAAAAATGGCTACACCTTC
.	TRBJ1-4	TRBV27	.	CASSSSRREKLFF	TGTGCCAGCAGTTCCTCAAGGAGGGAAAAACTGTTTTTT
.	TRBJ1-3	TRBV7-9	.	CASSRTELSTSSGNTIYF	TGTGCCAGCAGCAGAACAGAATTGTCGACTAGCTCTGGAAACACCATATATTTT
TRBD1	TRBJ2-3	TRBV10-3	.	CAASSTGEGGTQYF	TGTGCCGCCTCTTCGACAGGGGAAGGGGGTACGCAGTATTTT
TRBD2	TRBJ2-5	TRBV2	.	CASSVLAGGFQETQYF	TGTGCCAGCAGTGTCCTAGCGGGGGGATTCCAAGAGACCCAGTACTTC
TRBD1	TRBJ1-5	TRBV27	.	CASRTGGGGQPQHF	TGTGCCAGCAGGACAGGGGGCGGCGGGCAGCCCCAGCATTTT
TRBD2	TRBJ2-5	TRBV10-2	.	CASGGLAGETQYF	TGCGCCAGCGGAGGACTAGCGGGAGAGACCCAGTACTTC
TRBD2	TRBJ2-5	TRBV19	.	CASSLGRTSGSQETQYF	TGTGCCAGTAGTCTCGGGAGGACTAGCGGGAGTCAAGAGACCCAGTACTTC
.	TRBJ2-7	TRBV2	.	CASRTRDSSSYEQYF	TGTGCCAGCAGGACCCGGGACTCCTCTTCCTACGAGCAGTACTTC
TRBD1	TRBJ2-1	TRBV27	once	CASSFKGAYGYEQFF	TGTGCCAGCAGTTTTAAGGGGGCTTACGGGTATGAGCAGTTCTTC
.	TRBJ1-6	TRBV9	.	CASSVGTAHSPLHF	TGTGCCAGCAGCGTAGGGACAGCTCATTCACCCCTCCACTTT
.	TRBJ1-3	TRBV5-5	.	CASSFWGGNGNTIYF	TGTGCCAGCAGCTTTTGGGGAGGTAATGGAAACACCATATATTTT
.	TRBJ2-5	TRBV29-1	.	CSGGPGQETQYF	TGCAGCGGGGGGCCTGGGCAAGAGACCCAGTACTTC
.	TRBJ2-1	TRBV19	.	CASSIPGEVVNNEQFF	TGTGCCAGTAGTATCCCCGGGGAGGTGGTCAACAATGAGCAGTTCTTC
TRBD1	TRBJ2-2	TRBV27	.	CASSARQGGAGELFF	TGTGCCAGCAGTGCACGACAGGGGGGCGCCGGGGAGCTGTTTTTT